One T cell receptor (beta chain) is described in this entry. This entry comes from a study of control samples from healthy donors and cancer patients. The method was immunoSEQ multiplex PCR; TCRdb's version includes in-frame clones alone and lacks a portion of them. Here the sample spans over 150,000 clones, 90% to 95% being singletons. From germline, CDR1 is LNHDA and CDR2 SQIVND (reference sequence). The CDR3 extends over 15 amino acids. With V trimmed by 7 bases and J by 4 bases, 9 bases remained unmatched. The TCR originated in a man under 40 in good health. Sequences were obtained from blood. The V call is TRBV19, the J call TRBJ1-5, with 8 positions matching TRBD1. The DNA of the CDR3 is TGTGCCAGTAAGCCCTACAGGGGGTCAAATCAGCCCCAGCATTTT. It encodes CASKPYRGSNQPQHF.